This TCR beta chain was found in a study of cytomegalovirus exposure and HLA in healthy donors. Whole-study context: From donors who were HLA-typed, an early data release held about 85 million unique TCRs. Study-wide points: V- and J-gene trimming of TCR beta was linked (in a later analysis) to a missense DCLRE1C variant. Certain sequence variants were highly shared and formed a cluster, and this cluster was likely a sequencing artifact. Evidence from a later analysis indicated that most CMV-associated TCR beta chains looked HLA-restricted.

CDR1 is GTSNPN, CDR2 SVGIG, per germline (reference sequence). The CDR3 contains 14 residues. Trimming at V came to 5 bases and at J to 1 base, leaving 8 bases not matched to a gene. 60 Vbeta and 13 Jbeta primers were used in PCR. Data came from immunoSEQ multiplex PCR; TCRdb stores just in-frame clones and leaves some out. Of tens of thousands of clones in the sample, 81% were seen once. Notes on this clone: Its target is not known.

The specimen sequenced was PBMCs. This TCR was sampled from a girl aged 2 to 10 in good health and CMV-seropositive. This chain connects TRBV30 to TRBJ2-7; 7 bases fit TRBD2. As DNA, the CDR3 is TGTGCCTGGGCGGGGAGGGGACGGTCCTACGAGCAGTACTTC. Protein: CAWAGRGRSYEQYF.